These 28 T cell receptor beta chains originate from one sample sequenced in a study of blood T cell repertoires in COVID-19. TCRdb's copy holds only in-frame clones and misses some; the assay was immunoSEQ multiplex PCR. Seen here are 200,000 to 250,000 clones, less than 85% observed once, and the top ten hold over 6.5%. Sequenced input: peripheral blood. Source of these receptors: a woman of 80 years or more with COVID-19, enrolled during active disease.

The rearrangement uses TRBV19 and TRBJ1-1; 7 nucleotides align to TRBD1. CDR3 size: 14 residues. Germline CDR1 is LNHDA and CDR2 is SQIVND (reference sequence). With V trimmed by 10 bases and J by 0 bases, 8 bases remained unmatched. CDR3 in amino acids: CATEGDSLNTEAFF. CDR3 DNA sequence: TGTGCCACCGAAGGGGACAGTTTGAACACTGAAGCTTTCTTT.

The chain joins TRBV7-8 to TRBJ1-3; unclear D gene. Germline V gives CDR1 SGHVS, CDR2 FQNEAQ. The CDR3 sequence is 15 residues long. V dropped 3 bases and J dropped 1 base, with 10 bases sitting between them. CDR3 in amino acids: CASSLAQLSGNTIYF. DNA of the CDR3: TGTGCCAGCAGCTTGGCCCAGTTATCTGGAAACACCATATATTTT. The whole variable domain, remainder taken from reference TRBV7-8 and TRBJ1-3, is GAGVSQSPRYKVAKRGQDVALRCDPISGHVSLFWYQQALGQGPEFLTYFQNEAQLDKSGLPSDRFFAERPEGSVSTLKIQRTQQEDSAVYLCASSLAQLSGNTIYFGEGSWLTVV.

The V and J genes are TRBV3-1 (or the pseudogene TRBV3-2) and TRBJ1-1; 7 positions match TRBD1. The CDR3 has 14 residues. Germline V gene lookup returns CDR1 LGHDT and CDR2 YNNKEL (reference sequence). The V and J ends lost 2 bases and 4 bases, in that order; junction bases with no gene match: 4. The CDR3: CASSQLSGGTEAFF. DNA for the CDR3: TGTGCCAGCAGCCAACTTTCAGGGGGCACTGAAGCTTTCTTT.

Concerning this clone: The sample contains more than one DNA sequence encoding this CDR3. The chain links TRBV5-1 to TRBJ2-2; D remains unclear. This CDR3 is 12 amino acids long. V lost 4 bases, J lost 1 base, and 2 bases lay in between. Germline CDR1 and CDR2: SGHRS and YFSETQ. CDR3 sequence reads: CASSLNTGELFF. In DNA form, the CDR3 reads TGCGCCAGCAGCCTGAACACCGGGGAGCTGTTTTTT.

The chain has TRBV5-4 and TRBJ2-7; D possibly corresponds to TRBD2 (5 bases). Trimming shortened V by 4 bases and J by 7 bases, and 18 bases separated the two germline ends. From germline, CDR1 is SGHNT and CDR2 YYREEE (reference sequence). This CDR3 region has 14 residues. The CDR3, as DNA: TGTGCCAGCAGCCGTCGTGGCGGGCCGGGGGAGCAGTACTTC. As protein: CASSRRGGPGEQYF. The variable domain in full, completed from reference TRBV5-4 and TRBJ2-7, reads ETGVTQSPTHLIKTRGQQVTLRCSSQSGHNTVSWYQQALGQGPQFIFQYYREEENGRGNFPPRFSGLQFPNYSSELNVNALELDDSALYLCASSRRGGPGEQYFGPGTRLTVT.

The rearrangement links TRBV6-2 or TRBV6-3 to TRBJ1-1; TRBD1 matches at 8 bases. The V segment lost 1 base and the J segment 8 bases; nucleotides outside the gene matches: 6. Germline V CDR1 and CDR2: MNHEY, SVGEGT. The CDR3 is made up of 14 amino acids. The CDR3 region is CASSYWDRREEAFF. The CDR3 region has the DNA TGTGCCAGCAGTTACTGGGACAGGCGGGAAGAAGCTTTCTTT.

The chain couples TRBV7-8 to TRBJ2-1, with D perhaps matching TRBD2 (6 bases). V lost 1 base to trimming and J lost 6 bases, with 16 bases between them. Germline V gene data show CDR1 as SGHVS and CDR2 as FQNEAQ. There are 16 residues in the CDR3. CDR3 sequence (DNA): TGTGCCAGCAGCTTAGTTTCGGGGGTGGGGCCCAATGAGCAGTTCTTC. This translates into CASSLVSGVGPNEQFF.

This clone was counted between two and nine times. This chain uses TRBV3-1 (or the pseudogene TRBV3-2) with TRBJ1-1; 9 nucleotides match TRBD1. The germline gives CDR1 LGHDT, CDR2 YNNKEL (reference sequence). The CDR3 has 15 amino acids. Losses at the gene ends were 3 bases for V and 4 bases for J; bases not matched to a gene: 6. The CDR3 bases are TGTGCCAGCAGCCAGGGGACAGGGTGGGGCACTGAAGCTTTCTTT. Protein: CASSQGTGWGTEAFF.

The rearrangement links TRBV3-1 (or the pseudogene TRBV3-2) to TRBJ2-2, with a possible D match to TRBD1 (5 bases). V was cut by 0 bases and J by 4 bases, with 6 bases left in between. CDR3 length: 14 amino acids. The germline V gene has CDR1 LGHDT and CDR2 YNNKEL (reference sequence). This CDR3 is CASSQERGTGELFF. In DNA form, the CDR3 reads TGTGCCAGCAGCCAAGAAAGGGGCACCGGGGAGCTGTTTTTT.

The chain combines TRBV3-1 (or the pseudogene TRBV3-2) with TRBJ1-4; 7 nucleotides match TRBD1. The CDR3 covers 13 residues. The germline gives CDR1 LGHDT, CDR2 YNNKEL (reference sequence). Trimming removed 5 bases from V and 6 bases from J; junction bases left unmatched: 3. CDR3 loop: CASSLGGYEKLFF. The DNA of the CDR3 is TGTGCCAGCAGCTTAGGGGGCTATGAAAAACTGTTTTTT.

This clone was seen only a few times. V usage is TRBV5-1 and J usage is TRBJ1-2, with 9 bases that match TRBD1. This CDR3 spans 15 amino acids. The germline V gene has CDR1 SGHRS and CDR2 YFSETQ. The junction had 6 bases not matched to a gene; V was cut back by 4 bases and J by 2 bases. In DNA, the CDR3 is TGCGCCAGCAGCCCGGGACAGGGTTGGAACTATGGCTACACCTTC. Residues: CASSPGQGWNYGYTF.

The chain couples TRBV7-9 to TRBJ2-3; 10 bases match TRBD2. Trimming at V came to 6 bases and at J to 4 bases, leaving 7 bases not matched to a gene. The CDR3 has 15 amino acids. Germline CDR1 and CDR2: SEHNR and FQNEAQ (reference sequence). CDR3 bases: TGTGCCAGCAGTCCAGATCTAGCGGGGGCAGATACGCAGTATTTT. Residues: CASSPDLAGADTQYF.

A single count supports this clone. V is TRBV7-2 and J is TRBJ2-7; 16 positions match TRBD2. CDR3 length: 17 amino acids. V lost 4 bases and J lost 4; bases outside the gene matches: 7. Per germline, CDR1 SGHTA and CDR2 FQGNSA. The CDR3 bases are TGTGCCAGCAGCTCGGGGACTAGCGGGAGGGTTGCTTACGAGCAGTACTTC. As protein: CASSSGTSGRVAYEQYF.

The V gene is TRBV5-1, the J gene TRBJ1-4; D unresolved. V was trimmed by 6 bases and J by 1 base, leaving 13 bases between them. CDR3 length equals 15 residues. CDR1 and CDR2 from the germline V gene are SGHRS and YFSETQ. The CDR3 DNA reads TGCGCCAGCAACTCCCGGGGAGGAACTAATGAAAAACTGTTTTTT. Protein sequence: CASNSRGGTNEKLFF.

The chain carries TRBV7-3 and TRBJ1-1; D is perhaps TRBD1 (6 bases). Germline loops: CDR1 SGHTA, CDR2 FQGTGA. With 2 bases removed from V and 1 base from J, the gap between germline ends came to 11 bases. The CDR3 length is 15 residues. In DNA form, the CDR3 reads TGTGCCAGCAGCTTATCAGGGGCGGGGAACACTGAAGCTTTCTTT. Amino acids: CASSLSGAGNTEAFF.

This chain links TRBV12-3 or TRBV12-4 with TRBJ1-1; D is ambiguous. This CDR3 is built from 13 residues. Trimming shortened V by 1 base and J by 3 bases, and 6 bases separated the two germline ends. The CDR3 protein is CASSLVLDTEAFF. The CDR3 DNA is TGTGCCAGCAGTTTAGTGTTAGACACTGAAGCTTTCTTT.

The genes are TRBV9 and TRBJ2-1, with TRBD2 matching over 7 bases. The CDR3 loop spans 15 amino acids. Unmatched junction bases numbered 12, after V lost 8 bases and J lost 4 bases. Per the germline V gene, CDR1 is SGDLS and CDR2 is YYNGEE. CDR3 bases: TGTGCCAGTCGACGTGGCGGGAGTGGGTACAATGAGCAGTTCTTC. Protein sequence: CASRRGGSGYNEQFF.

V and J are TRBV6-1 and TRBJ1-1; tentatively, D is TRBD1 (5 bases). The CDR3 is 16 amino acids. CDR1 and CDR2 from the germline V gene are MNHNS and SASEGT. Trimming left V 1 base short and J 1 base short, with 13 bases between. The CDR3, as DNA: TGTGCCAGCAGTGAAGGAAGTTTTGGGGCGAACACTGAAGCTTTCTTT. This codes for CASSEGSFGANTEAFF.

V gene TRBV15 combines with J gene TRBJ2-7, with 11 bases identical to TRBD1. Germline trimming cut 5 bases from V and 5 bases from J; bases unmatched to any gene: 8. CDR1 LNHNV and CDR2 YYDKDF come from the germline V gene (reference sequence). The CDR3 sequence is 15 residues long. This chain's CDR3 is CATSRRTGGADEQYF. The CDR3 DNA is TGTGCCACCAGCCGACGGACAGGGGGCGCAGACGAGCAGTACTTC.

V usage is TRBV19 and J usage is TRBJ1-4; 8 bases map to TRBD1. The CDR3 loop spans 16 amino acids. With V trimmed by 3 bases and J by 8 bases, 11 bases remained unmatched. Germline lookup yields CDR1 LNHDA and CDR2 SQIVND (reference sequence). The chain's CDR3 is CASSIGGTGGGEKLFF. In DNA, the CDR3 is TGTGCCAGTAGTATCGGAGGGACAGGTGGGGGAGAAAAACTGTTTTTT.

The chain links TRBV5-1 to TRBJ2-1; 11 bases line up with TRBD2. This CDR3 has 14 amino acids. V was pared by 6 bases and J by 5 bases, with 4 bases of the junction left unmatched. Germline V lookup: CDR1 SGHRS, CDR2 YFSETQ. CDR3 sequence (DNA): TGCGCCAGCACGGTAGCGGGGGGGCACAATGAGCAGTTCTTC. Protein sequence: CASTVAGGHNEQFF. Full variable domain (remainder filled in from reference TRBV5-1 and TRBJ2-1): KAGVTQTPRYLIKTRGQQVTLSCSPISGHRSVSWYQQTPGQGLQFLFEYFSETQRNKGNFPGRFSGRQFSNSRSEMNVSTLELGDSALYLCASTVAGGHNEQFFGPGTRLTVL.

This chain connects TRBV4-1 to TRBJ1-3; D may be TRBD1 (5 bases). Germline assignment: CDR1 MGHRA and CDR2 YSYEKL. V was trimmed by 0 bases and J by 4 bases, leaving 13 bases between them. CDR3 length equals 16 residues. The CDR3 DNA reads TGCGCCAGCAGCCAAGACCGATGGGGGGTGGGAAACACCATATATTTT. It specifies CASSQDRWGVGNTIYF.

The CDR3, as DNA: TGTGCCAGCTCACCTATGAACACTGAAGCTTTCTTT. It is translated as CASSPMNTEAFF. The chain recombines TRBV18 with TRBJ1-1; no clear D gene. Per the germline V gene, CDR1 is KGHSH and CDR2 is LQKENI. This CDR3 is built from 12 residues. V was pared by 3 bases and J by 0 bases, with 2 bases between.

The chain links TRBV19 to TRBJ1-5, with D hard to call. V lost 3 bases to trimming and J lost 3 bases, with 9 bases between them. Germline V CDR1 and CDR2: LNHDA, SQIVND (reference sequence). The CDR3 spans 14 residues. CDR3 DNA sequence: TGTGCCAGTAGTATCTTCGAGTTCAATCAGCCCCAGCATTTT. It is translated as CASSIFEFNQPQHF.

This chain uses TRBV2 with TRBJ1-5; 7 nucleotides match TRBD1. In germline, CDR1 is SNHLY, CDR2 FYNNEI. V gave up 4 bases and J gave up 5 bases; unmatched junction bases: 5. The CDR3 has 14 residues. CDR3 nucleotides: TGTGCCAGCAGTGGACAGGGAGGCGATCAGCCCCAGCATTTT. Translated, it gives CASSGQGGDQPQHF.

This chain connects TRBV6-1 to TRBJ1-1; D gene unclear. The V end was cut by 2 bases, the J end by 3 bases, with 16 bases between. Germline V CDR1 and CDR2: MNHNS, SASEGT. The CDR3 totals 16 residues. The CDR3 here is CASSEWIGERDTEAFF. In nucleotides, the CDR3 is TGTGCCAGCAGTGAATGGATTGGGGAGAGAGACACTGAAGCTTTCTTT.

The chain combines TRBV6-4 with TRBJ1-1, with D possibly being TRBD1 (6 bases). This CDR3 is 17 amino acids long. V gave up 8 bases and J gave up 6 bases, with 28 bases separating them. The germline V gene encodes CDR1 MRHNA and CDR2 SNTAGT. The CDR3 loop is CASPPGAPGLKRAEAFF. The CDR3 bases are TGTGCCAGCCCCCCAGGGGCACCGGGACTAAAGCGGGCTGAAGCTTTCTTT.

The CDR3 sequence: CASSLDRAGNTIYF. The CDR3 coding sequence is TGCGCCAGCAGCTTAGACAGGGCTGGAAACACCATATATTTT. The chain joins TRBV10-2 to TRBJ1-3, with TRBD1 matching 7 bases. The CDR3 loop spans 14 amino acids. With V trimmed by 6 bases and J by 2 bases, 4 bases remained unmatched. The germline V gene has CDR1 WSHSY and CDR2 SAAADI.